This TCR beta chain was sequenced in a study of CD8+ T cells in alopecia areata. The V gene end was trimmed by 1 base and the J gene end by 2 bases; junction bases not matched to a gene: 3. Germline V gene lookup returns CDR1 MGHRA and CDR2 YSYEKL. The CDR3 is 15 amino acids. Sequencing templates came from extracted RNA that was reverse transcribed into cDNA. Clones were read by immunoSEQ multiplex PCR, and TCRdb kept only the in-frame ones, dropping some. This sample carries approximately 66,000 clones, roughly three fifths of them seen once, and the ten largest clones take approximately 19%. This chain links TRBV4-1 with TRBJ2-7; 9 bases are shared with TRBD2. Here the sequenced sample was CD8+ T cells sorted from blood, taken at week 0. The TCR sequence derives from a human donor with alopecia areata. The CDR3 DNA reads TGCGCCAGCAGCCAAGGGACTAGCGTCACCTACGAGCAGTACTTC. Its translation: CASSQGTSVTYEQYF.